The T cell receptor beta chain described here comes from a study of blood T cell repertoires in COVID-19. Germline V gene lookup returns CDR1 MDHEN and CDR2 SYDVKM. The CDR3 is made up of 16 amino acids. The V gene end was trimmed by 3 bases and the J gene end by 9 bases; junction bases not matched to a gene: 9. Enrolment of Seattle patients took place during active infection, and they were followed longitudinally. The table came from immunoSEQ multiplex PCR; TCRdb's copy has only in-frame clones and leaves some out. In the table there are 350,000 or so clones, around nine tenths of which are singletons.

Sequencing was performed on peripheral blood. The genes are TRBV28 and TRBJ1-6; 9 nucleotides line up with TRBD1. The clonotype originates from a woman aged 60-70 years with COVID-19, enrolled during active disease. CDR3 residues: CASSFNTGQGFSPLHF. CDR3 DNA: TGTGCCAGCAGTTTTAATACGGGACAGGGTTTTTCACCCCTCCACTTT.